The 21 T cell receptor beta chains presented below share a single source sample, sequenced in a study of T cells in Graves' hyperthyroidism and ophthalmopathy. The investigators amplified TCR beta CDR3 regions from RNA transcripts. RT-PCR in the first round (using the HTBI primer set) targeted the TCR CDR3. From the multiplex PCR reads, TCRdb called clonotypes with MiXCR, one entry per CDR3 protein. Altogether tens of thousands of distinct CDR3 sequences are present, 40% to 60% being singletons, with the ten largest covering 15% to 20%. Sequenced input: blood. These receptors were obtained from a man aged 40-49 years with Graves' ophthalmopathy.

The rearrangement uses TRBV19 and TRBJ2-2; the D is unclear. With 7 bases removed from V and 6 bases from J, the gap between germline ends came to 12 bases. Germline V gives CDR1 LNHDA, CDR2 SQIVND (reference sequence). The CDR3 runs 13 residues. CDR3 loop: CASKAPAAGELFF. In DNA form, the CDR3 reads TGTGCCAGTAAGGCCCCCGCGGCCGGGGAGCTGTTTTTT.

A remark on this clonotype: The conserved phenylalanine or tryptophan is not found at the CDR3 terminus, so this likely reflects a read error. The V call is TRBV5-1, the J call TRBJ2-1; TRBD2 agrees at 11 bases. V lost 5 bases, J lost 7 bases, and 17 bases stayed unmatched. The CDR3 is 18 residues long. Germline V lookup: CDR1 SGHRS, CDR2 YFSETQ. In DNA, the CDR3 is TGCGCCAGCAGGTCCCCGCGCGCCGGGGCTAGCGGGAGGAATGAGCAGTTCGTC. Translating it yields CASRSPRAGASGRNEQFV.

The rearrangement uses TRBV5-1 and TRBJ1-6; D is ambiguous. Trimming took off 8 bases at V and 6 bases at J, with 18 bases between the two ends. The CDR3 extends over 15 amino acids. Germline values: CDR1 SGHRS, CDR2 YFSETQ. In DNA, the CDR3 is TGCGCCAGACTCCCCGGGAGCGGGATTAATTCACCCCTCCACTTT. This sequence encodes CARLPGSGINSPLHF. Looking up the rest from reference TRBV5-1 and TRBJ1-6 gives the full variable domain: KAGVTQTPRYLIKTRGQQVTLSCSPISGHRSVSWYQQTPGQGLQFLFEYFSETQRNKGNFPGRFSGRQFSNSRSEMNVSTLELGDSALYLCARLPGSGINSPLHFGNGTRLTVT.

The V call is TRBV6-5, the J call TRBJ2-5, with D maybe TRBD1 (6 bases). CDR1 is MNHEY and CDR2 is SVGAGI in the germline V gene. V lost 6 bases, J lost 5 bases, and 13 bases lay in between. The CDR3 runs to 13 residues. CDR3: CASRGRGRETQYF. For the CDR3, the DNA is TGTGCCAGCAGGGGCAGGGGCAGGGAGACCCAGTACTTC.

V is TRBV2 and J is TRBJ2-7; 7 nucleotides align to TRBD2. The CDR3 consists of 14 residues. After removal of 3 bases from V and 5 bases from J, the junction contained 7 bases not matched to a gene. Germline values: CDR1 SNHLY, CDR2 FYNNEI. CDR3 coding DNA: TGTGCCAGCAGTGACCAGCGGGGCGGTCACGAGCAGTACTTC. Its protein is CASSDQRGGHEQYF.

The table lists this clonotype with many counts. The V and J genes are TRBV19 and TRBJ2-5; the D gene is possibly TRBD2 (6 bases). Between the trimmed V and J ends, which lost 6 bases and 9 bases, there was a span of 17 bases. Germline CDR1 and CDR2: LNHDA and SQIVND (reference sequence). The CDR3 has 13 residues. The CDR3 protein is CASRGRGPGAQYF. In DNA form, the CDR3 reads TGTGCCAGTAGGGGACGGGGTCCGGGGGCCCAGTACTTC. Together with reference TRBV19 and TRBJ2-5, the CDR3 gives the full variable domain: DGGITQSPKYLFRKEGQNVTLSCEQNLNHDAMYWYRQDPGQGLRLIYYSQIVNDFQKGDIAEGYSVSREKKESFPLTVTSAQKNPTAFYLCASRGRGPGAQYFGPGTRLLVL.

CDR3 coding DNA: TGCAGTGCTAAGGGACCCAGCTCTGGAAACACCTTC. Amino acids: CSAKGPSSGNTF. The chain recombines TRBV20-1 with TRBJ1-2; TRBD1 is a possible D gene (5 bases). The germline gives CDR1 DFQATT, CDR2 SNEGSKA (reference sequence). This CDR3 comprises 12 residues. Trimming left V 4 bases short and J 12 bases short, with 18 bases between.

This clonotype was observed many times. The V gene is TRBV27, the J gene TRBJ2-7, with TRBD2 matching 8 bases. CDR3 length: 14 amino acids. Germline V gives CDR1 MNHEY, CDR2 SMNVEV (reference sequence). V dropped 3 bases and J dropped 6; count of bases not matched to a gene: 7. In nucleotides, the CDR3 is TGTGCCAGCAGTTTGGGGACTAGGCTGGGCGAGCAGTACTTC. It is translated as CASSLGTRLGEQYF.

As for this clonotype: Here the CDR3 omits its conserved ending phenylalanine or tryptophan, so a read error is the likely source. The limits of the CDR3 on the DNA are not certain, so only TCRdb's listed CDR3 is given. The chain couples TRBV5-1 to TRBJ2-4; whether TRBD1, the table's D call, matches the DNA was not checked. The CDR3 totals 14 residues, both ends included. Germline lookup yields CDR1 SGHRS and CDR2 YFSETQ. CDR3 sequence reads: CASSYRGRGDIQCL.

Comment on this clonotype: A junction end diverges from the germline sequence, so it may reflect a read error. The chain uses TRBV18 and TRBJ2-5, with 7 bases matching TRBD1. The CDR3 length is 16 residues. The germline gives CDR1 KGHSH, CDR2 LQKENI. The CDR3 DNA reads TGTGCCAGCTCACCTGAGGGACAGATGATGCAAGGGACCCAGTACTTC. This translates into CASSPEGQMMQGTQYF.

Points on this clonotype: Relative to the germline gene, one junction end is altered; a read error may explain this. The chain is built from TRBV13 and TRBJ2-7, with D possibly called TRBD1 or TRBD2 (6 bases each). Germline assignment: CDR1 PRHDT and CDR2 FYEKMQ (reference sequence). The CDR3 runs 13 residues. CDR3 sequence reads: CASSNGGTGELYF. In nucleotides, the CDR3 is TGTGCCAGCAGCAACGGGGGCACCGGGGAGCTGTACTTC.

This CDR3 is CSASEPQEGQPQHF. CDR3 bases: TGCAGTGCTAGTGAACCCCAAGAAGGGCAGCCCCAGCATTTT. J is TRBJ1-5 and V is TRBV20-1; no clear D. Germline V gene lookup returns CDR1 DFQATT and CDR2 SNEGSKA (reference sequence). V was shortened by 3 bases and J by 7 bases, with 16 bases between the two germline ends. This CDR3 spans 14 amino acids.

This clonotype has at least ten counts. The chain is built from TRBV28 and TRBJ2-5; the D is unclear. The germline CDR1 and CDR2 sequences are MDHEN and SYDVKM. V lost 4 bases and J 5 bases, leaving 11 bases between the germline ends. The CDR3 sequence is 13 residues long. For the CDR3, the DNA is TGTGCCAGCAGTTCCCCCTTTCCGGAGACCCAGTACTTC. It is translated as CASSSPFPETQYF.

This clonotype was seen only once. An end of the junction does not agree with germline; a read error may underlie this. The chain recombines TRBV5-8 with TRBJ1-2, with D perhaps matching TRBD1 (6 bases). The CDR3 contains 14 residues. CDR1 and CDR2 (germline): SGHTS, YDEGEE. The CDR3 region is CASSARGSDWGHTF. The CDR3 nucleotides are TGCGCCAGCAGCGCCAGGGGTAGTGATTGGGGCCACACCTTC.

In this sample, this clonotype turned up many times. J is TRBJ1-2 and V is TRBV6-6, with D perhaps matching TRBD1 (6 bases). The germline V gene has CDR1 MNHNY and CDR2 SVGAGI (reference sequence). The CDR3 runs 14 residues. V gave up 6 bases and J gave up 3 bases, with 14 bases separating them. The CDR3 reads CASRTGEGDYGYTF. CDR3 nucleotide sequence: TGTGCCAGCAGGACAGGTGAAGGGGACTATGGCTACACCTTC.

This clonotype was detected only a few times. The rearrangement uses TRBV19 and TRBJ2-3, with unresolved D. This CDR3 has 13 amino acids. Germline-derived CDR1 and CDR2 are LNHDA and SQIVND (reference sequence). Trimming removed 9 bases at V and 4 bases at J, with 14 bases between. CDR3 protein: CASSVQAADTQYF. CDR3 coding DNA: TGTGCCAGCTCCGTCCAAGCAGCAGATACGCAGTATTTT.

This CDR3 reads CSAPPIRDNSYEQYF. CDR3 coding DNA: TGCAGTGCCCCCCCCATCCGGGACAACTCCTACGAGCAGTACTTC. This sequence joins TRBV20-1 and TRBJ2-7, with a tentative D call TRBD1 (6 bases). The length of the CDR3 is 15 residues. Per germline, CDR1 DFQATT and CDR2 SNEGSKA (reference sequence). V gave up 6 bases and J gave up 0 bases, with 18 bases separating them.

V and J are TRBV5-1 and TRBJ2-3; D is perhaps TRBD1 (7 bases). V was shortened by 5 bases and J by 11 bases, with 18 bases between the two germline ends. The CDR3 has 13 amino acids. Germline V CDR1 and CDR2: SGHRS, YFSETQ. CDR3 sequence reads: CASRTGRNNEQYF. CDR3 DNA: TGCGCCAGCAGGACAGGGAGGAACAATGAGCAGTATTTT. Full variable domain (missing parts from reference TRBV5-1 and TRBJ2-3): KAGVTQTPRYLIKTRGQQVTLSCSPISGHRSVSWYQQTPGQGLQFLFEYFSETQRNKGNFPGRFSGRQFSNSRSEMNVSTLELGDSALYLCASRTGRNNEQYFGPGTRLTVL.

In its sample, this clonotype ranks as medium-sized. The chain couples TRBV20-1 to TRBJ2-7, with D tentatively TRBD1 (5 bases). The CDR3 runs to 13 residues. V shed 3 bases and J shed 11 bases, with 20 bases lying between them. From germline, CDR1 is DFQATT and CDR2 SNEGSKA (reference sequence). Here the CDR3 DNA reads TGCAGTGCTAGTAGCAGGGTTAGGGTGGAAAAGTACTTC. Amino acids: CSASSRVRVEKYF.

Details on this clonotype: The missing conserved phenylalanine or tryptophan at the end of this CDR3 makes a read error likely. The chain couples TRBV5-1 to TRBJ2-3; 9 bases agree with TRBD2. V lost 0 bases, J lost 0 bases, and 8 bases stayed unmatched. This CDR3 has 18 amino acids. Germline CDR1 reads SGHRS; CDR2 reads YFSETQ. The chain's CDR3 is CASSLEGLAGTSTDTQYS. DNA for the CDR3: TGCGCCAGCAGCTTGGAGGGGCTAGCGGGAACTAGCACAGATACGCAGTATTCT.

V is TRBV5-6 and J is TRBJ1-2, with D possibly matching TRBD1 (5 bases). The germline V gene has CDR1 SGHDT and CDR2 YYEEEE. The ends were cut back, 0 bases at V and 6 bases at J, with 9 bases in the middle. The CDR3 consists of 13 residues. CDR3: CASSLEGTHGYTF. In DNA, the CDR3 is TGTGCCAGCAGCTTGGAAGGGACGCATGGCTACACCTTC.